This T cell receptor (beta chain) was sequenced in a study of metastatic and nonmetastatic thyroid tumors. Looking at the study overall: Repertoire comparisons spanned blood and tumor or nodule tissue from malignant and benign thyroid patients. Study-wide results and caveats: As reported, TCR beta diversity in blood and tumor was significantly higher in malignant thyroid tumors than in benign nodules.

Thyroid surgery was preceded by no treatment in any patient. Under the authors' procedure: The study took CDR3 differences across clinicopathological groups and made a distant-metastasis classifier for papillary thyroid cancer from them. TCRdb called clones again from the PCR reads with MiXCR. The V and J calls, along with clone size, are taken from TCRdb and not from the paper's own processing. The sample records about 40,000 clones, 10% to 12% being singletons. This CDR3 region has 17 residues. V was pared by 6 bases and J by 2 bases, with 22 bases between. The germline V gene has CDR1 DFQATT and CDR2 SNEGSKA (reference sequence). This clone came up many times. What it recognizes is unknown. This clone may be a read error of a much larger clone one base away.

The sequenced sample consisted of blood. The chain recombines TRBV20-1 with TRBJ1-4; D is perhaps TRBD1 (6 bases). The sequence was obtained from a female donor with papillary thyroid cancer or a benign thyroid nodule (not recorded which). Some clones in this sample may be carry-over from other donors' samples. The CDR3 loop reads CSAPREGEGRTNEKLFF. As DNA, the CDR3 is TGCAGTGCCCCTCGGGAGGGGGAGGGGCGGACTAATGAAAAACTGTTTTTT.